These 28 T cell receptor beta chains share one sample of origin, sequenced in a study of cytomegalovirus exposure and HLA in healthy donors. Researchers ran the PCR with 60 Vbeta and 13 Jbeta primers. Profiled with immunoSEQ multiplex PCR; TCRdb holds only in-frame clones, not every one. The sample has about 150,000 clones, about four fifths seen once; the top ten hold approximately 2.8%. Material for sequencing was PBMCs. All receptors derive from a young man in good health and CMV-seronegative.

V is TRBV2 and J is TRBJ2-5, with 7 bases identical to TRBD1. This CDR3 region has 12 residues. Germline CDR1 is SNHLY and CDR2 is FYNNEI. V was pared by 6 bases and J by 4 bases, with 2 bases of the junction left unmatched. The DNA for the CDR3 is TGTGCCAGCAGAGACAGGGCAGAGACCCAGTACTTC. It translates to CASRDRAETQYF. Looking up the rest from reference TRBV2 and TRBJ2-5 gives the full variable domain: EPEVTQTPSHQVTQMGQEVILRCVPISNHLYFYWYRQILGQKVEFLVSFYNNEISEKSEIFDDQFSVERPDGSNFTLKIRSTKLEDSAMYFCASRDRAETQYFGPGTRLLVL.

This clone was counted only a few times. The V call is TRBV7-9, the J call TRBJ1-1; TRBD1 might be the D (5 bases). Germline V gene lookup returns CDR1 SEHNR and CDR2 FQNEAQ (reference sequence). The length of the CDR3 is 17 residues. V was clipped by 1 base and J by 2 bases, with 17 bases between them. The CDR3 reads CASSLGGGGVLNTEAFF. Here the CDR3 DNA reads TGTGCCAGCAGCTTAGGTGGCGGAGGGGTCCTTAACACTGAAGCTTTCTTT.

The V gene is TRBV14, the J gene TRBJ1-5, with D perhaps matching TRBD1 (5 bases). Germline values: CDR1 SGHDN, CDR2 FVKESK. Trimming shortened V by 3 bases and J by 3 bases, and 6 bases separated the two germline ends. The CDR3 length is 13 residues. The CDR3 sequence: CASSQTANQPQHF. DNA of the CDR3: TGTGCCAGCAGCCAGACAGCCAATCAGCCCCAGCATTTT.

This clone was detected only a few times. This chain connects TRBV6-6 to TRBJ2-7; no firm D call. CDR3 size: 16 residues. Germline V gene sequence: CDR1 MNHNY, CDR2 SVGAGI (reference sequence). Trimming shortened V by 0 bases and J by 0 bases, and 12 bases separated the two germline ends. The CDR3 here is CASSYSRWQSSYEQYF. CDR3 bases: TGTGCCAGCAGTTACTCGAGGTGGCAGAGCTCCTACGAGCAGTACTTC.

This chain uses TRBV5-1 with TRBJ1-2; D gene uncertain. The V gene's germline CDR1 is SGHRS and CDR2 YFSETQ. The CDR3 runs to 13 residues. V lost 4 bases and J lost 6, with 13 bases in between. The CDR3 DNA sequence: TGCGCCAGCAGCGGCAGCGAAGAACATGGCTACACCTTC. This translates into CASSGSEEHGYTF.

This clone was detected only a few times. The chain links TRBV5-1 to TRBJ2-1; tentatively, D is TRBD2 (6 bases). V was clipped by 3 bases and J by 5 bases, with 15 bases between them. Germline V gives CDR1 SGHRS, CDR2 YFSETQ. This CDR3 is built from 15 residues. This chain's CDR3 is CASSWGVSGDNEQFF. CDR3 sequence (DNA): TGCGCCAGCAGCTGGGGGGTAAGTGGGGACAATGAGCAGTTCTTC.

This chain joins TRBV5-1 and TRBJ2-3; D gene uncertain. The V and J ends lost 5 bases and 0 bases respectively, with 10 bases between them. CDR3 length: 14 residues. The germline CDR1 and CDR2 sequences are SGHRS and YFSETQ. CDR3 region: CASRAPSSTDTQYF. The CDR3 nucleotides are TGCGCCAGCAGGGCCCCCTCCAGCACAGATACGCAGTATTTT.

The chain recombines TRBV10-3 with TRBJ1-1; 7 bases map to TRBD1. Germline-derived CDR1 and CDR2 are ENHRY and SYGVKD. V was pared by 11 bases and J by 4 bases, with 7 bases of the junction left unmatched. The CDR3 spans 12 residues. As DNA, the CDR3 is TGTGCCGCTACAGGGGCGGGCACTGAAGCTTTCTTT. Its protein is CAATGAGTEAFF.

Note on this clone: The junction departs from the called germline gene at one end, perhaps through a read error. This chain connects TRBV6-5 to TRBJ1-2; TRBD1 is a possible D gene (6 bases). Germline CDR1 reads MNHEY; CDR2 reads SVGAGI. This CDR3 spans 8 amino acids. For the CDR3, the DNA is TGTGCCACCGCGGACAGAAACTTC. Its translation: CATADRNF.

This chain connects TRBV13 to TRBJ2-7; 7 bases are shared with TRBD1. Germline loops: CDR1 PRHDT, CDR2 FYEKMQ (reference sequence). This CDR3 comprises 15 residues. V lost 4 bases to trimming and J lost 5 bases; unmatched junction nucleotides: 11. CDR3 protein: CASSSTGTASNEQYF. For the CDR3, the DNA is TGTGCCAGCAGCTCGACAGGGACCGCTTCCAACGAGCAGTACTTC.

Comments on this clone: Its ends do not fully match the called genes, so a read error is possible. The chain links TRBV7-9 to TRBJ2-7; 11 positions agree with TRBD1. The CDR3 covers 18 residues. Germline-derived CDR1 and CDR2 are SEHNR and FQNEAQ (reference sequence). The CDR3 region has the DNA TGTTCCAGCAGCTTAATAGGGACAGGGGGTTTCGACCGCCAGGAGCAGTACTTC. This sequence encodes CSSSLIGTGGFDRQEQYF.

This clone was found a few times. The V call is TRBV28, the J call TRBJ1-5; 9 nucleotides line up with TRBD1. Unmatched junction bases numbered 11, after V lost 6 bases and J lost 2 bases. CDR1 and CDR2 from the germline V gene are MDHEN and SYDVKM. The CDR3 totals 17 residues. CDR3 in amino acids: CASRLLQGAEGNQPQHF. The CDR3 DNA is TGTGCCAGCAGGCTACTACAGGGGGCAGAGGGCAATCAGCCCCAGCATTTT.

The DNA of the CDR3 is TGTGCCACCAGCAGGGAGACAGGGGGCTCCTACGAGCAGTACGTC. Its protein product is CATSRETGGSYEQYV. The chain combines TRBV15 with TRBJ2-7; 9 nucleotides agree with TRBD1. The germline V gene has CDR1 LNHNV and CDR2 YYDKDF (reference sequence). The CDR3 length is 15 residues. Unmatched junction bases numbered 3, after V lost 3 bases and J lost 0 bases.

The J gene is TRBJ1-2, the V gene TRBV30; a weak D match, TRBD1 (5 bases). This CDR3 contains 12 residues. Germline CDR1 is GTSNPN and CDR2 is SVGIG (reference sequence). The ends were cut back, 0 bases at V and 4 bases at J, with 6 bases in the middle. The CDR3 DNA is TGTGCCTGGAGTGTAGGGGCCTATGGCTACACCTTC. Its protein is CAWSVGAYGYTF.

The chain recombines TRBV7-2 with TRBJ1-1, with a possible D match to TRBD1 (5 bases). In germline, CDR1 is SGHTA, CDR2 FQGNSA. Trimming took off 6 bases at V and 3 bases at J, with 11 bases between the two ends. This CDR3 has 13 residues. The CDR3 nucleotides read TGTGCCAGCAGTTTTTCGGGGGACACTGAAGCTTTCTTT. Translation: CASSFSGDTEAFF.

The chain couples TRBV10-3 to TRBJ2-3; 9 positions agree with TRBD1. CDR3 length: 17 amino acids. Trimming cost V 4 bases and J 4 bases; bases outside gene matches: 12. Germline CDR1 and CDR2: ENHRY and SYGVKD. The CDR3 protein is CAISARGQGASADTQYF. CDR3 in DNA: TGTGCCATCAGTGCTCGGGGACAGGGTGCGTCCGCAGATACGCAGTATTTT.

This clone was observed a few times. This chain links TRBV5-6 with TRBJ1-2; D call uncertain. Trimming removed 2 bases from V and 3 bases from J, with 17 bases in between. This CDR3 has 16 amino acids. Germline loops: CDR1 SGHDT, CDR2 YYEEEE. CDR3 bases: TGTGCCAGCAGCTTTCAACCGGGAGGGTTAGACTATGGCTACACCTTC. As protein: CASSFQPGGLDYGYTF.

The rearrangement joins TRBV18 to TRBJ2-7; 9 nucleotides align to TRBD1. The germline V gene has CDR1 KGHSH and CDR2 LQKENI. V dropped 0 bases and J dropped 7; count of bases not matched to a gene: 13. CDR3 size: 17 residues. CDR3 region: CASSPPGGQGRDREQYV. The CDR3 bases are TGTGCCAGCTCACCACCGGGGGGACAGGGCCGGGATCGGGAGCAGTACGTC.

The CDR3: CASSVETTGGVYGYTF. The CDR3 DNA follows: TGTGCCAGCAGCGTAGAGACGACAGGGGGAGTCTATGGCTACACCTTC. The chain joins TRBV9 to TRBJ1-2; the match to TRBD1 covers 9 bases. The length of the CDR3 is 16 residues. Per germline, CDR1 SGDLS and CDR2 YYNGEE. The V and J ends lost 0 bases and 4 bases, in that order; junction bases with no gene match: 7.

This clone showed up just once. The gene calls are TRBV7-9 and TRBJ2-1; D gene unclear. CDR3 size: 15 residues. V was trimmed by 5 bases and J by 5 bases, leaving 16 bases between them. The germline gives CDR1 SEHNR, CDR2 FQNEAQ (reference sequence). For the CDR3, the DNA is TGTGCCAGCAGCCATAGTGTGGGTCGGGACAATGAGCAGTTCTTC. This encodes CASSHSVGRDNEQFF.

V is TRBV5-1 and J is TRBJ1-1; TRBD1 aligns across 8 bases. Germline trimming cut 0 bases from V and 1 base from J; bases unmatched to any gene: 5. The CDR3 contains 16 residues. Germline CDR1 reads SGHRS; CDR2 reads YFSETQ. The DNA of the CDR3 is TGCGCCAGCAGCTTGGAGACAGGGGTAGGGAACACTGAAGCTTTCTTT. It specifies CASSLETGVGNTEAFF.

The CDR3 is CSVELGGTGELFF. The CDR3 region has the DNA TGCAGCGTTGAATTGGGGGGAACCGGGGAGCTGTTTTTT. The rearrangement links TRBV29-1 to TRBJ2-2, with D possibly being TRBD2 (6 bases). Germline assignment: CDR1 SQVTM and CDR2 ANQGSEA. This CDR3 is 13 amino acids long. V was clipped by 2 bases and J by 5 bases, with 9 bases between them.

The chain uses TRBV29-1 and TRBJ1-1; tentative D call: TRBD1 (5 bases). The CDR3 consists of 13 residues. Trimming removed 4 bases at V and 7 bases at J, with 16 bases between. Germline CDR1 SQVTM, CDR2 ANQGSEA. The CDR3 region has the DNA TGCAGCGTTGTGATCGGGTGGGGCAGTGAAGCTTTCTTT. Translated: CSVVIGWGSEAFF. The full variable domain, its missing parts supplied by reference TRBV29-1 and TRBJ1-1, is SAVISQKPSRDICQRGTSLTIQCQVDSQVTMMFWYRQQPGQSLTLIATANQGSEATYESGFVIDKFPISRPNLTFSTLTVSNMSPEDSSIYLCSVVIGWGSEAFFGQGTRLTVV.

This chain uses TRBV11-2 with TRBJ2-7, with a possible D match to TRBD2 (5 bases). V was cut by 1 base and J by 5 bases, with 15 bases left in between. CDR1 and CDR2 from the germline V gene are SGHAT and FQNNGV. The CDR3 runs 15 residues. The CDR3 region has the DNA TGTGCCAGCAGCTTAGTGGTGGACTGGATCGACGAGCAGTACGTC. It yields the protein CASSLVVDWIDEQYV.

This chain links TRBV4-2 with TRBJ1-5; perhaps TRBD1 as D (6 bases). The CDR3 extends over 16 amino acids. Trimming shortened V by 4 bases and J by 3 bases, and 16 bases separated the two germline ends. Germline V gene sequence: CDR1 LGHNA, CDR2 YNFKEQ. The CDR3: CASSPRWDTFNQPQHF. The CDR3 DNA sequence: TGTGCCAGCAGCCCCCGATGGGACACATTCAATCAGCCCCAGCATTTT.

The V and J genes are TRBV7-9 and TRBJ2-3, with 13 bases lining up with TRBD2. From germline, CDR1 is SEHNR and CDR2 FQNEAQ (reference sequence). The CDR3 loop spans 19 amino acids. Unmatched junction bases numbered 17, after V lost 5 bases and J lost 6 bases. CDR3 DNA sequence: TGTGCCAGCAGCCTTCCCGCCTACAGACTAGCGGGGGGTTATGATACGCAGTATTTT. It yields the protein CASSLPAYRLAGGYDTQYF.

A few counts support this clone. The rearrangement links TRBV4-2 to TRBJ2-1; tentatively, D is TRBD1 (8 bases). Germline V gene sequence: CDR1 LGHNA, CDR2 YNFKEQ. The CDR3 extends over 16 amino acids. V lost 1 base and J 4 bases, leaving 14 bases between the germline ends. CDR3 amino acids: CASSQVGGTGYNEQFF. The CDR3 nucleotides are TGTGCCAGCAGCCAAGTCGGGGGGACAGGTTACAATGAGCAGTTCTTC.

The chain has TRBV6-1 and TRBJ2-7, with unresolved D. This CDR3 spans 15 amino acids. The germline V gene encodes CDR1 MNHNS and CDR2 SASEGT. V shed 1 base and J shed 1 base, with 11 bases lying between them. CDR3 protein: CASSEGPGSSYEQYV. CDR3 bases: TGTGCCAGCAGTGAAGGGCCAGGCAGTTCCTACGAGCAGTACGTC.